A single sample gave rise to the 28 T cell receptor beta chains below, sequenced in a study of CD8 T cells in ankylosing spondylitis. TCRdb passed the 5' RACE reads through MiXCR, listing each CDR3 protein once. The sample yields about 300,000 distinct CDR3 sequences, less than 25% seen once. Sequencing was done on a sample of blood, either unsorted or a sorted T cell fraction (not recorded which). The receptors were sampled from a female donor with ankylosing spondylitis or in good health (not recorded which).

In its sample, this clonotype was seen a few times. The rearrangement links TRBV27 to TRBJ2-3; no reliable D call. Deletions cut 3 bases from V and 7 bases from J, with 11 bases between. The CDR3 sequence is 13 residues long. Germline lookup yields CDR1 MNHEY and CDR2 SMNVEV (reference sequence). The CDR3 nucleotides are TGTGCCAGCAGTTTTCCCGCGGAAAATACGCAGTATTTT. This translates into CASSFPAENTQYF.

This rearrangement joins TRBV20-1 to TRBJ2-1, with D perhaps matching TRBD2 (6 bases). The CDR3 runs to 15 residues. V was cut by 1 base and J by 4 bases, with 14 bases left in between. Per germline, CDR1 DFQATT and CDR2 SNEGSKA (reference sequence). CDR3 sequence reads: CSARGLAEIYNEQFF. CDR3 in DNA: TGCAGTGCTAGAGGGTTAGCGGAGATTTACAATGAGCAGTTCTTC.

This clonotype was counted a few times. The chain couples TRBV30 to TRBJ1-2, with 7 bases fitting TRBD1. Germline V gives CDR1 GTSNPN, CDR2 SVGIG (reference sequence). There are 14 residues in the CDR3. Unmatched junction bases numbered 8, after V lost 2 bases and J lost 5 bases. CDR3 DNA: TGTGCCTGGAGTCCTACAGGGGAATCGTATGGCTACACCTTC. Its translation is CAWSPTGESYGYTF.

The table lists this clonotype with a few counts. The gene calls are TRBV7-2 and TRBJ2-3, with D unclear. Germline V gene lookup returns CDR1 SGHTA and CDR2 FQGNSA. The CDR3 contains 12 residues. Trimming pared 5 bases from V and 5 bases from J, leaving 8 bases between. The CDR3 region is CASSTRRDTQYF. CDR3 nucleotide sequence: TGTGCCAGCAGCACCCGGAGAGATACGCAGTATTTT.

This chain connects TRBV28 to TRBJ1-2; D is perhaps TRBD1 (5 bases). This CDR3 is built from 16 residues. CDR1 and CDR2 from the germline V gene are MDHEN and SYDVKM. The V end lost 4 bases, the J end lost 3 bases, and 18 bases lay between the germline ends. The CDR3 loop reads CASSSVGRVRDYGYTF. The CDR3 bases are TGTGCCAGCAGTTCGGTGGGGCGGGTTAGGGACTATGGCTACACCTTC.

This chain links TRBV20-1 with TRBJ2-7; maybe TRBD1 (5 bases). The CDR3 is 16 amino acids. V dropped 3 bases and J dropped 7 bases, with 25 bases sitting between them. Germline CDR1 reads DFQATT; CDR2 reads SNEGSKA (reference sequence). CDR3: CSASYRRGSDLREQYF. CDR3 sequence (DNA): TGCAGTGCTAGTTACCGTAGGGGCTCGGATCTGAGGGAGCAGTACTTC.

This chain links TRBV27 with TRBJ1-1; D not certain. The CDR3 consists of 14 residues. Germline V gene sequence: CDR1 MNHEY, CDR2 SMNVEV (reference sequence). Deletions cut 6 bases from V and 6 bases from J, with 17 bases between. The CDR3 DNA follows: TGTGCCAGCAGCCGGACCTTATTGAGTGCTGAAGCTTTCTTT. Translation gives CASSRTLLSAEAFF.

This clonotype was detected only a few times. The chain has TRBV12-3 or TRBV12-4 and TRBJ2-3, with D hard to call. CDR3 length: 14 residues. V gave up 7 bases and J gave up 6 bases, with 17 bases separating them. Written as DNA, the CDR3 is TGTGCCAGCACCTTCGGAATGACTTCGGATACGCAGTATTTT. It is translated as CASTFGMTSDTQYF.

This clonotype has just a few counts. V and J are TRBV7-8 and TRBJ2-1; TRBD1 agrees at 9 bases. CDR1 SGHVS and CDR2 FQNEAQ come from the germline V gene. This CDR3 has 13 residues. J lost 9 bases, V lost 5 bases, and 5 bases had no gene match. The CDR3 region is CASSTRTGAEQFF. The DNA of the CDR3 is TGTGCCAGCAGCACCCGGACAGGGGCTGAGCAGTTCTTC.

This clonotype was recorded at least ten times. The rearrangement joins TRBV2 to TRBJ2-7; tentatively, D is TRBD2 (6 bases). The CDR3 extends over 13 amino acids. Trimming removed 10 bases from V and 7 bases from J, with 20 bases in between. CDR1 and CDR2 from the germline V gene are SNHLY and FYNNEI. CDR3 nucleotides: TGTGCCACTCGGCTGGAGGGCCCGTTGGAGCAGTACTTC. Encoded protein: CATRLEGPLEQYF.

This chain uses TRBV11-2 with TRBJ2-1; 11 bases fit TRBD2. V shed 6 bases, J shed 1 base, and the junction held 14 bases outside the gene matches. In germline, CDR1 is SGHAT, CDR2 FQNNGV. The CDR3 is made up of 19 amino acids. CDR3 bases: TGTGCCAGCAGGTCCTTAGCGGGAGGGAGAACTCAATCCTACAATGAGCAGTTCTTC. As protein: CASRSLAGGRTQSYNEQFF.

V and J are TRBV27 and TRBJ2-7; 7 bases fit TRBD1. The CDR3 is made up of 14 amino acids. The germline gives CDR1 MNHEY, CDR2 SMNVEV (reference sequence). The ends lost 7 bases at V and 3 bases at J; junction bases unmatched: 9. CDR3 protein: CASIGTGAVYEQYF. CDR3 nucleotide sequence: TGTGCCAGCATAGGTACAGGGGCGGTCTACGAGCAGTACTTC.

This clonotype was counted only a few times. This chain connects TRBV27 to TRBJ2-7; 7 bases align to TRBD2. This CDR3 has 14 amino acids. The V gene's germline CDR1 is MNHEY and CDR2 SMNVEV (reference sequence). Unmatched junction bases numbered 6, after V lost 5 bases and J lost 2 bases. The CDR3 DNA reads as TGTGCCAGCAGTCCAAGAGCGGGACCCTACGAGCAGTACTTC. It is translated as CASSPRAGPYEQYF.

This clonotype was detected a few times. The chain recombines TRBV12-3 or TRBV12-4 with TRBJ2-7; 7 bases fit TRBD1. J was trimmed by 0 bases and V by 6 bases; bases with no gene match: 8. This CDR3 contains 15 residues. The CDR3 region is CASSSGTATSYEQYF. CDR3 nucleotide sequence: TGTGCCAGCAGCTCCGGGACAGCGACCTCCTACGAGCAGTACTTC.

This clonotype was detected only a few times. CDR3: CASSLYHEQYF. For the CDR3, the DNA is TGTGCCAGCAGTTTATATCACGAGCAGTACTTC. The chain recombines TRBV28 with TRBJ2-7; D not certain. The germline CDR1 and CDR2 sequences are MDHEN and SYDVKM. V lost 1 base and J lost 5, with 3 bases in between. There are 11 residues in the CDR3.

The chain recombines TRBV7-2 with TRBJ2-1; possible D gene TRBD2, 6 bases. Germline lookup yields CDR1 SGHTA and CDR2 FQGNSA. This CDR3 spans 16 amino acids. Trimming shortened V by 4 bases and J by 2 bases, and 15 bases separated the two germline ends. CDR3 sequence reads: CASSSSGGVAYNEQFF. The CDR3 region has the DNA TGTGCCAGCAGCTCCTCAGGCGGGGTAGCCTACAATGAGCAGTTCTTC.

This clonotype has just a few counts. The V call is TRBV12-3 or TRBV12-4, the J call TRBJ2-5, with D possibly called TRBD1 or TRBD2 (6 bases each). Trimming took 7 bases from V and 7 from J, leaving 22 bases between them. The CDR3 totals 15 residues. The CDR3 coding sequence is TGTGCCAGCACCCCCATGGGGGGCGATCGGGGGACCCAGTACTTC. Amino acid sequence: CASTPMGGDRGTQYF.

The sample holds a few counts of this clonotype. The chain joins TRBV20-1 to TRBJ2-7; the D is unclear. V shed 3 bases and J shed 3 bases, with 12 bases lying between them. This CDR3 has 13 residues. Germline-derived CDR1 and CDR2 are DFQATT and SNEGSKA (reference sequence). CDR3 loop: CSARGVSDYEQYF. The CDR3 DNA reads TGCAGTGCTAGGGGCGTTAGTGACTACGAGCAGTACTTC.

The chain's CDR3 is CATSRDQGVEETQYF. CDR3 DNA sequence: TGTGCCACCAGCAGAGACCAGGGGGTGGAAGAGACCCAGTACTTC. The rearrangement uses TRBV15 and TRBJ2-5; 7 positions match TRBD1. CDR1 LNHNV and CDR2 YYDKDF come from the germline V gene (reference sequence). This CDR3 has 15 amino acids. V trimming: 0 bases; J trimming: 3 bases; junction bases outside the gene matches: 4.

Only a few counts were recorded for this clonotype. V gene TRBV5-1 combines with J gene TRBJ2-7, with TRBD1 identical over 10 bases. CDR1 SGHRS and CDR2 YFSETQ come from the germline V gene. V shed 4 bases and J 4 bases; nucleotides not matched to a gene: 5. The CDR3 covers 14 residues. This CDR3 reads CASSLLDRGYEQYF. The CDR3 region has the DNA TGCGCCAGCAGCCTACTGGACAGGGGGTACGAGCAGTACTTC. Full variable domain (rest looked up from reference TRBV5-1 and TRBJ2-7): KAGVTQTPRYLIKTRGQQVTLSCSPISGHRSVSWYQQTPGQGLQFLFEYFSETQRNKGNFPGRFSGRQFSNSRSEMNVSTLELGDSALYLCASSLLDRGYEQYFGPGTRLTVT.

At least ten counts were recorded for this clonotype. The chain uses TRBV12-3 or TRBV12-4 and TRBJ2-6; D could derive from TRBD1 or TRBD2 (5 bases each). Trimming stripped 2 bases from V and 4 bases from J, with 9 bases between. The CDR3 is 15 amino acids. DNA for the CDR3: TGTGCCAGCAGTTTACGAGGGGACGGGGCCAACGTCCTGACTTTC. As protein: CASSLRGDGANVLTF.

The table lists this clonotype with a few counts. The CDR3 loop reads CASGPSGDNEQFF. DNA for the CDR3: TGTGCTAGTGGTCCATCAGGGGACAATGAGCAGTTCTTC. V usage is TRBV12-5 and J usage is TRBJ2-1, with a weak D call TRBD1 (6 bases). V gave up 5 bases and J gave up 5 bases, with 10 bases separating them. CDR1 is LGHNT and CDR2 is FRNRAP in the germline V gene. This CDR3 is built from 13 residues.

To note about this clonotype: It is unclear where the CDR3 begins or ends on the DNA, so no DNA is shown, and the CDR3 is as TCRdb lists it. The rearrangement uses TRBV20-1 and TRBJ2-2; the listed D gene, TRBD1, was not tested against the DNA. Counting both end residues, the CDR3 totals 16 amino acids. CDR1 DFQATT and CDR2 SNEGSKA come from the germline V gene (reference sequence). The chain's CDR3 is CSARVYRGATGELFFF.

The chain couples TRBV6-2 or TRBV6-3 to TRBJ1-5; no firm D call. V was cut by 4 bases and J by 5 bases, with 9 bases left in between. The CDR3 is made up of 13 amino acids. Germline CDR1 and CDR2: MNHEY and SVGEGT. The CDR3, as DNA: TGTGCCAGCAGTTCCGACGGCTATCAGCCCCAGCATTTT. Residues: CASSSDGYQPQHF.

As to this clonotype: This may arise from a read error, as a much more abundant clone is one base away. J is TRBJ2-3 and V is TRBV9; 15 bases line up with TRBD2. Per germline, CDR1 SGDLS and CDR2 YYNGEE. CDR3 size: 18 residues. CDR3: CASSSRTSGRAGTDTRYF. The CDR3 coding sequence is TGTGCCAGCAGCTCCCGGACTAGCGGGAGGGCCGGGACAGATACGCGGTATTTT.

The chain combines TRBV5-4 with TRBJ2-7; D possibly corresponds to TRBD1 (5 bases). The ends were cut back, 2 bases at V and 0 bases at J, with 9 bases in the middle. The CDR3 extends over 14 amino acids. The germline V gene encodes CDR1 SGHNT and CDR2 YYREEE (reference sequence). CDR3 sequence: CASSLKGLSYEQYF. The CDR3, as DNA: TGTGCCAGCAGCTTAAAGGGGCTCTCCTACGAGCAGTACTTC.

The chain links TRBV3-1 to TRBJ2-7; 7 positions match TRBD2. After removal of 4 bases from V and 7 bases from J, the junction contained 10 bases not matched to a gene. The CDR3 totals 14 residues. Germline CDR1 is LGHDT and CDR2 is YNNKEL (reference sequence). The CDR3 DNA is TGTGCCAGCAGCCCCAGGGAGGGCCCGGGAGAGCAGTACTTC. This encodes CASSPREGPGEQYF.

This clonotype has ten or more counts. The chain combines TRBV20-1 with TRBJ1-1; D gene unclear. The CDR3 spans 12 residues. Between the trimmed V and J ends, which lost 6 bases and 3 bases, there was a span of 11 bases. Germline V CDR1 and CDR2: DFQATT, SNEGSKA (reference sequence). The CDR3 region has the DNA TGCAGTGCCACGACCTGGGACACTGAAGCTTTCTTT. Protein sequence: CSATTWDTEAFF.